The next 24 T cell receptor beta chains were all read from a single sample in a study of OX40 agonist ivuxolimab in advanced cancers. Sequencing was performed with immunoSEQ multiplex PCR; in TCRdb, only in-frame clones are kept and a portion is missing. The sample lists some 82,000 clones; over 85% were seen once. This specimen was CD4+ or CD8+ T cells sorted from blood, taken in a trial of the OX40 agonist ivuxolimab. Source of these receptors: an adult with an advanced solid tumor such as melanoma, head and neck, liver or kidney cancer.

The count of this clone is one. The rearrangement joins TRBV7-8 to TRBJ2-5; D is uncertain. The germline V gene encodes CDR1 SGHVS and CDR2 FQNEAQ. V dropped 1 base and J dropped 0 bases, with 15 bases sitting between them. The CDR3 runs 17 residues. The CDR3 sequence: CASSLVVGSHHQETQYF. DNA of the CDR3: TGTGCCAGCAGCTTAGTCGTGGGGTCACACCACCAAGAGACCCAGTACTTC.

Of note for this clone: The sample has other DNA sequences that encode this CDR3 too. The chain carries TRBV10-3 and TRBJ1-1, with a possible D match to TRBD1 (6 bases). V was cut by 6 bases and J by 1 base, with 6 bases left in between. Germline assignment: CDR1 ENHRY and CDR2 SYGVKD. CDR3 length equals 12 residues. The CDR3 sequence is CAIRTGNTEAFF. The CDR3 DNA reads as TGTGCCATCAGGACAGGGAACACTGAAGCTTTCTTT.

The CDR3, as DNA: TGTGCCAGCAGCGTAGAAGGAAGGACCGAGAGCTCTGGAAACACCATATATTTT. It encodes CASSVEGRTESSGNTIYF. This chain uses TRBV9 with TRBJ1-3; D is ambiguous. The CDR3 spans 18 residues. Germline loops: CDR1 SGDLS, CDR2 YYNGEE. Deletions cut 0 bases from V and 0 bases from J, with 16 bases between.

The chain joins TRBV4-2 to TRBJ2-1; the match to TRBD1 covers 7 bases. Germline V gene data show CDR1 as LGHNA and CDR2 as YNFKEQ. V lost 0 bases and J lost 5; bases outside the gene matches: 1. The CDR3 has 14 amino acids. The CDR3 nucleotides are TGTGCCAGCAGCCAAGACAGGGGGAACAATGAGCAGTTCTTC. This codes for CASSQDRGNNEQFF.

CDR3 in amino acids: CASSEPMYNSPLHF. The CDR3, as DNA: TGTGCCAGCAGTGAGCCGATGTATAATTCACCCCTCCACTTT. This chain joins TRBV6-1 and TRBJ1-6; D uncertain. V lost 3 bases and J 4 bases, leaving 7 bases between the germline ends. In germline, CDR1 is MNHNS, CDR2 SASEGT. CDR3 length: 14 amino acids.

This clone was counted between two and nine times. The rearrangement joins TRBV7-8 to TRBJ2-3; 8 bases map to TRBD2. V gave up 3 bases and J gave up 5 bases; unmatched junction bases: 7. The CDR3 runs to 15 residues. Germline V gene lookup returns CDR1 SGHVS and CDR2 FQNEAQ. CDR3 nucleotides: TGTGCCAGCAGCTTGTTTAGCGGGACAAGAGATACGCAGTATTTT. Translation: CASSLFSGTRDTQYF.

The rearrangement joins TRBV7-3 to TRBJ2-2; 7 positions match TRBD1. CDR1 SGHTA and CDR2 FQGTGA come from the germline V gene. This CDR3 is built from 15 residues. Trimming took 3 bases from V and 4 from J; bases not matched to a gene: 5. The CDR3 spells CASSFPTGSTGELFF. CDR3 bases: TGTGCCAGCAGCTTCCCGACAGGGAGCACCGGGGAGCTGTTTTTT.

The chain combines TRBV30 with TRBJ2-3, with 9 bases that match TRBD2. From germline, CDR1 is GTSNPN and CDR2 SVGIG (reference sequence). Trimming at V came to 0 bases and at J to 8 bases, leaving 9 bases not matched to a gene. The CDR3 sequence is 15 residues long. The CDR3 bases are TGTGCCTGGAGTGTAGGGCGGGAGGGCTCTTCTACGCAGTATTTT. It translates to CAWSVGREGSSTQYF.

The chain recombines TRBV9 with TRBJ1-2, with TRBD1 matching over 8 bases. The CDR3 length is 16 residues. Germline-derived CDR1 and CDR2 are SGDLS and YYNGEE. Trimming at V came to 4 bases and at J to 1 base, leaving 9 bases not matched to a gene. Here the CDR3 DNA reads TGTGCCAGCAGCCCAGAGGGACAGGCCTTTAACTATGGCTACACCTTC. The encoded protein is CASSPEGQAFNYGYTF.

This chain links TRBV7-9 with TRBJ2-5, with 9 bases identical to TRBD2. The trim removed 5 bases at V and 4 bases at J, leaving 5 bases unmatched. The CDR3 is 14 amino acids. In germline, CDR1 is SEHNR, CDR2 FQNEAQ (reference sequence). This chain's CDR3 is CASSPLAGSETQYF. The CDR3 DNA follows: TGTGCCAGCAGCCCCCTAGCGGGATCAGAGACCCAGTACTTC.

This chain links TRBV7-3 with TRBJ2-7; D may be TRBD1 or TRBD2 (5 bases each). Germline CDR1 SGHTA, CDR2 FQGTGA. This CDR3 has 18 amino acids. With 4 bases removed from V and 1 base from J, the gap between germline ends came to 23 bases. The CDR3 loop is CASSSYLGRPPFSYEQYF. DNA for the CDR3: TGTGCCAGCAGCTCTTACTTGGGACGGCCCCCTTTTTCCTACGAGCAGTACTTC.

V is TRBV20-1 and J is TRBJ2-1, with D possibly matching TRBD2 (5 bases). Trimming took 6 bases from V and 10 from J, leaving 13 bases between them. The CDR3 is made up of 11 amino acids. Germline V gives CDR1 DFQATT, CDR2 SNEGSKA (reference sequence). DNA for the CDR3: TGCAGTGCCCTTGGAGGAGCGGAGCAGTTCTTC. Residues: CSALGGAEQFF.

In DNA form, the CDR3 reads TGTGCCAGCAGCCAAGACTGGACAGATCCTACCTACGAGCAGTACTTC. Its translation: CASSQDWTDPTYEQYF. The V gene is TRBV14, the J gene TRBJ2-7; maybe TRBD1 (6 bases). CDR3 size: 16 residues. Germline CDR1 reads SGHDN; CDR2 reads FVKESK. V lost 0 bases to trimming and J lost 2 bases, with 14 bases between them. The variable domain in full, completed from reference TRBV14 and TRBJ2-7, reads EAGVTQFPSHSVIEKGQTVTLRCDPISGHDNLYWYRRVMGKEIKFLLHFVKESKQDESGMPNNRFLAERTGGTYSTLKVQPAELEDSGVYFCASSQDWTDPTYEQYFGPGTRLTVT.

The V call is TRBV6-1, the J call TRBJ1-4; a possible D gene is TRBD1 (5 bases). The germline gives CDR1 MNHNS, CDR2 SASEGT. The V gene lost 1 base and the J gene lost 7 bases, with 22 bases spanning the gap. This CDR3 has 18 residues. This CDR3 is CASSEGFHRWGSTEKLFF. The CDR3 nucleotides read TGTGCCAGCAGTGAAGGATTCCACAGATGGGGCTCCACTGAAAAACTGTTTTTT.

This clone showed up just once. The chain couples TRBV4-3 to TRBJ1-3; no clear D gene. CDR1 is LGHNA and CDR2 is YSLEER in the germline V gene. Trimming left V 0 bases short and J 1 base short, with 7 bases between. The CDR3 has 15 amino acids. The CDR3, as DNA: TGCGCCAGCAGCCAAGAATGGGTATCTGGAAACACCATATATTTT. Translated: CASSQEWVSGNTIYF.

V and J are TRBV27 and TRBJ2-1, with 8 bases that match TRBD2. After removal of 7 bases from V and 7 bases from J, the junction contained 9 bases not matched to a gene. Germline loops: CDR1 MNHEY, CDR2 SMNVEV (reference sequence). The length of the CDR3 is 14 residues. DNA for the CDR3: TGTGCCAGCACCTGGGGACTAGGAAAAAATGAGCAGTTCTTC. Amino acid sequence: CASTWGLGKNEQFF.

The genes are TRBV7-2 and TRBJ2-2; 13 positions agree with TRBD2. V lost 5 bases, J lost 0 bases, and 6 bases stayed unmatched. The CDR3 length is 18 residues. CDR1 and CDR2 from the germline V gene are SGHTA and FQGNSA. CDR3 nucleotides: TGTGCCAGCAGCATGGGACTAGCGGGATTTGCGAACACCGGGGAGCTGTTTTTT. This encodes CASSMGLAGFANTGELFF.

The CDR3 protein is CASSTGQDLPYEQYF. DNA of the CDR3: TGTGCCAGCAGCACCGGACAGGACCTCCCCTACGAGCAGTACTTC. This chain links TRBV9 with TRBJ2-7; 7 nucleotides agree with TRBD1. V lost 4 bases to trimming and J lost 2 bases; unmatched junction nucleotides: 9. The CDR3 is made up of 15 amino acids. Germline V gives CDR1 SGDLS, CDR2 YYNGEE.

The J gene is TRBJ2-1, the V gene TRBV5-6, with no clear D. The CDR3 extends over 13 amino acids. V lost 1 base and J lost 4, with 6 bases in between. Germline V lookup: CDR1 SGHDT, CDR2 YYEEEE. CDR3 DNA: TGTGCCAGCAGCTTGACTGCATACAATGAGCAGTTCTTC. Amino acid sequence: CASSLTAYNEQFF.

The chain combines TRBV5-1 with TRBJ2-1; 7 nucleotides agree with TRBD2. Germline lookup yields CDR1 SGHRS and CDR2 YFSETQ. This CDR3 is built from 14 residues. V shed 2 bases, J shed 8 bases, and the junction held 7 bases outside the gene matches. CDR3 nucleotides: TGCGCCAGCAGCTTTGGACTAGGGGCCTATGAGCAGTTCTTC. It encodes CASSFGLGAYEQFF.

This chain uses TRBV10-3 with TRBJ2-7, with a possible D match to TRBD2 (5 bases). This CDR3 spans 11 amino acids. CDR1 and CDR2 from the germline V gene are ENHRY and SYGVKD. The V gene lost 3 bases and the J gene lost 6 bases, with 6 bases spanning the gap. The CDR3 protein is CAISDRGEQYF. CDR3 DNA sequence: TGTGCCATCAGTGACCGGGGCGAGCAGTACTTC.

The V call is TRBV9, the J call TRBJ2-1; TRBD2 aligns across 9 bases. With V trimmed by 3 bases and J by 4 bases, 8 bases remained unmatched. CDR3 length: 16 residues. CDR1 is SGDLS, CDR2 YYNGEE, per germline. The CDR3 coding sequence is TGTGCCAGCAGCGCGGGACTAGCAGAGATTTACAATGAGCAGTTCTTC. Its translation is CASSAGLAEIYNEQFF.

The chain has TRBV9 and TRBJ2-5; D not resolved. The ends were cut back, 4 bases at V and 5 bases at J, with 18 bases in the middle. This CDR3 contains 15 residues. Germline V gives CDR1 SGDLS, CDR2 YYNGEE. DNA of the CDR3: TGTGCCAGCAGCTTATCTCTGGGTCTTCAGGAGACCCAGTACTTC. Translation gives CASSLSLGLQETQYF.

The rearrangement links TRBV27 to TRBJ2-1, with TRBD2 as a possible D gene (6 bases). The CDR3 runs to 13 residues. Germline V lookup: CDR1 MNHEY, CDR2 SMNVEV (reference sequence). Trimming removed 4 bases at V and 2 bases at J, with 6 bases between. CDR3 sequence reads: CASSWGAYNEQFF. The DNA of the CDR3 is TGTGCCAGCAGTTGGGGGGCCTACAATGAGCAGTTCTTC.